This T cell receptor (beta chain) comes out of a study of OX40 agonist ivuxolimab in advanced cancers. About the study: Those enrolled were roughly 80% male, with a mean age of about 66 years and ages from 23 to 79. Three dose-escalation patients had partial responses: one with hepatocellular carcinoma and two with cutaneous melanoma. Whole-study results and caveats: The CD4+ and CD8+ T cells in the blood had expanded clonally by week 6 at 0.1 to 3.0 mg/kg. A proportion of nonresponders additionally exhibited low normalized T-cell clonal expansion.

TCRdb's table, derived via immunoSEQ multiplex PCR, lists solely in-frame clones and lacks some. The table has about 51,000 clones, 88% seen once. Looked up from germline, CDR1 is SGHKS and CDR2 is YYEKEE (reference sequence). Trimming took 1 base from V and 12 from J, leaving 14 bases between them. This CDR3 contains 14 residues. As to this clone: Its antigen is not known.

V gene TRBV5-5 combines with J gene TRBJ1-6; D uncertain. This TCR came from an adult with an advanced solid tumor such as melanoma, head and neck, liver or kidney cancer. Sequences were derived from CD4+ or CD8+ T cells sorted from blood, sampled in a trial of the OX40 agonist ivuxolimab. The CDR3 is CASSLPPREIPLHF. The CDR3 DNA sequence: TGTGCCAGCAGCTTGCCCCCTAGGGAAATACCCCTCCACTTT.